This record covers a single TCR beta chain. Its antigen is still unknown. This sample is part of a study of cytotoxic CD8 clonotypes in ibrutinib-treated CLL. Overall study context: Productive templates averaged around 260,000 per sample, and productive rearrangements some 96,000.

As input for TCR beta libraries, roughly 2 micrograms of genomic DNA came from cryopreserved PBMCs. General study points: Clonality went up at ibrutinib response and then declined back toward baseline at progression. Clonality was higher at baseline than in age-matched healthy donors and tracked circulating CD8+ T-cell counts.

Clones were sequenced by immunoSEQ multiplex PCR, and TCRdb holds only the in-frame ones, with some missing. The sample records about 68,000 clones, around 65% being singletons. The germline V gene has CDR1 MNHNS and CDR2 SASEGT. After removal of 6 bases from V and 4 bases from J, the junction contained 4 bases not matched to a gene. CDR3 size: 15 residues. This receptor was obtained from a human donor with chronic lymphocytic leukemia. Source: PBMCs, taken after 12 months of ibrutinib treatment. The rearrangement links TRBV6-1 to TRBJ2-1; 12 bases fit TRBD2. The CDR3 coding sequence is TGTGCCAGCAGCCCGACTAGCGGGGGATACAATGAGCAGTTCTTC. Translating gives CASSPTSGGYNEQFF.